The 27 T cell receptor beta chains below come from one sample, sequenced in a study of response to subunit inactivated influenza vaccine. Each CDR3 protein is one row after TCRdb ran MiXCR on the RT-PCR reads. The repertoire holds hundreds of thousands of distinct CDR3 sequences, with about 10% as singletons. This specimen consisted of PBMCs from blood, obtained on the day of vaccination. These receptor sequences come from a man aged 45-65 years who received an inactivated influenza vaccine.

Many counts were recorded for this clonotype. V is TRBV2 and J is TRBJ1-2; 7 bases line up with TRBD1. The CDR3 contains 12 residues. CDR1 is SNHLY, CDR2 FYNNEI, per germline. V was pared by 7 bases and J by 7 bases, with 6 bases of the junction left unmatched. The CDR3 is CASTTGVGGYTF. The CDR3, as DNA: TGTGCCAGCACCACAGGGGTTGGTGGCTACACCTTC.

V gene TRBV28 combines with J gene TRBJ2-5, with 10 bases identical to TRBD2. Germline assignment: CDR1 MDHEN and CDR2 SYDVKM. The CDR3 runs to 16 residues. The ends lost 5 bases at V and 4 bases at J; junction bases unmatched: 10. The CDR3, as DNA: TGTGCCAGCAGTCCTTATTCTAGCGGGAGAGGAGAGACCCAGTACTTC. Amino acid sequence: CASSPYSSGRGETQYF.

This rearrangement joins TRBV7-9 to TRBJ1-5; 7 nucleotides match TRBD1. The V gene's germline CDR1 is SEHNR and CDR2 FQNEAQ (reference sequence). This CDR3 has 14 amino acids. The junction had 4 bases not matched to a gene; V was cut back by 5 bases and J by 3 bases. CDR3 sequence (DNA): TGTGCCAGCAGCCCACAGGGGATCAATCAGCCCCAGCATTTT. Translated, it gives CASSPQGINQPQHF. The variable domain in full, with the rest retrieved from reference TRBV7-9 and TRBJ1-5, is DTGVSQNPRHKITKRGQNVTFRCDPISEHNRLYWYRQTLGQGPEFLTYFQNEAQLEKSRLLSDRFSAERPKGSFSTLEIQRTEQGDSAMYLCASSPQGINQPQHFGDGTRLSIL.

V is TRBV6-1 and J is TRBJ2-1, with 7 bases identical to TRBD2. The CDR3 is made up of 12 amino acids. Germline-derived CDR1 and CDR2 are MNHNS and SASEGT. J gave up 10 bases and V 6 bases, and 6 bases lay outside the gene matches. The CDR3 bases are TGTGCCAGCAGAGCACCGGGAGGAGAGCAGTTCTTC. Translated: CASRAPGGEQFF.

For this clonotype: Relative to the germline gene, one junction end is altered; a read error may explain this. This rearrangement joins TRBV24-1 to TRBJ2-5; 11 nucleotides agree with TRBD1. The CDR3 sequence is 16 residues long. Germline CDR1 and CDR2: KGHDR and SFDVKD. The CDR3 coding sequence is TGTGCCGCCAGTGAGCCGGACAGGGGGCTTCAAGAGACCCAGTACTTC. This codes for CAASEPDRGLQETQYF.

This clonotype was detected a few times. This chain uses TRBV5-1 with TRBJ2-3, with 14 bases identical to TRBD2. The CDR3 runs to 18 residues. V shed 4 bases and J 4 bases; nucleotides not matched to a gene: 11. Germline assignment: CDR1 SGHRS and CDR2 YFSETQ. This CDR3 is CASSAYGWTSGRSDTQYF. The CDR3, as DNA: TGCGCCAGCAGCGCGTACGGATGGACTAGCGGGAGGTCAGATACGCAGTATTTT.

This rearrangement joins TRBV13 to TRBJ2-7, with TRBD2 as a possible D gene (6 bases). Germline V CDR1 and CDR2: PRHDT, FYEKMQ (reference sequence). There are 15 residues in the CDR3. Trimming took off 5 bases at V and 0 bases at J, with 14 bases between the two ends. CDR3 residues: CASSVFGGASYEQYF. CDR3 DNA: TGTGCCAGCAGCGTATTCGGGGGTGCCTCCTACGAGCAGTACTTC.

V usage is TRBV3-1 and J usage is TRBJ1-3, with unresolved D. This CDR3 has 16 amino acids. Germline loops: CDR1 LGHDT, CDR2 YNNKEL (reference sequence). Trimming removed 1 base from V and 4 bases from J, with 14 bases in between. The CDR3 sequence is CASSQVLAHGGNTIYF. In DNA form, the CDR3 reads TGTGCCAGCAGCCAAGTTCTGGCACACGGGGGAAACACCATATATTTT.

This clonotype showed up many times. The chain recombines TRBV29-1 with TRBJ2-5; TRBD1 might be the D (6 bases). Germline loops: CDR1 SQVTM, CDR2 ANQGSEA. The CDR3 sequence is 12 residues long. V was trimmed by 5 bases and J by 4 bases, leaving 11 bases between them. CDR3 nucleotide sequence: TGCAGCGTTCTGGGACACTTAGAGACCCAGTACTTC. Amino acid sequence: CSVLGHLETQYF.

The table lists this clonotype with a count of one. This chain joins TRBV12-3 or TRBV12-4 and TRBJ2-1; D is perhaps TRBD1 or TRBD2 (5 bases each). The length of the CDR3 is 14 residues. V was pared by 6 bases and J by 7 bases, with 16 bases between. The DNA of the CDR3 is TGTGCCAGCAGCGATCCCGGGGCCCGAAATGAGCAGTTCTTC. Its protein is CASSDPGARNEQFF.

This clonotype was counted a few times. The J gene is TRBJ2-5, the V gene TRBV19; D is tentatively TRBD1 or TRBD2 (5 bases each). CDR3 size: 15 residues. Per germline, CDR1 LNHDA and CDR2 SQIVND (reference sequence). V gave up 7 bases and J gave up 1 base, with 16 bases separating them. In nucleotides, the CDR3 is TGTGCCAGTACTGGGGTCTCGGGGCCCCAAGAGACCCAGTACTTC. This encodes CASTGVSGPQETQYF.

The chain has TRBV6-1 and TRBJ2-6; 11 bases are a match to TRBD1. Per germline, CDR1 MNHNS and CDR2 SASEGT. The CDR3 runs to 18 residues. Trimming at V came to 0 bases and at J to 1 base, leaving 2 bases not matched to a gene. The DNA for the CDR3 is TGTGCCAGCAGTGAAGCGGGACAGGGGGTTTCTGGGGCCAACGTCCTGACTTTC. It specifies CASSEAGQGVSGANVLTF.

The table lists this clonotype with many counts. The chain joins TRBV5-1 to TRBJ2-7; D unresolved. The CDR3 sequence is 16 residues long. Germline CDR1 and CDR2: SGHRS and YFSETQ. Trimming took 0 bases from V and 2 from J, leaving 15 bases between them. The CDR3 bases are TGCGCCAGCAGCTTGGCCTCCTATCCGGGCACCTACGAGCAGTACTTC. Encoded protein: CASSLASYPGTYEQYF.

This chain links TRBV5-1 with TRBJ2-1; possibly TRBD1 for D (6 bases). Trimming removed 4 bases from V and 0 bases from J, with 14 bases in between. From germline, CDR1 is SGHRS and CDR2 YFSETQ. The CDR3 has 16 residues. The CDR3 sequence is CASSTGTPASYNEQFF. CDR3 sequence (DNA): TGCGCCAGCAGCACCGGGACACCCGCCTCCTACAATGAGCAGTTCTTC. The full variable domain, its missing parts supplied by reference TRBV5-1 and TRBJ2-1, is KAGVTQTPRYLIKTRGQQVTLSCSPISGHRSVSWYQQTPGQGLQFLFEYFSETQRNKGNFPGRFSGRQFSNSRSEMNVSTLELGDSALYLCASSTGTPASYNEQFFGPGTRLTVL.

This clonotype was seen at least ten times. The chain joins TRBV29-1 to TRBJ2-3; 11 bases agree with TRBD2. The CDR3 length is 15 residues. Germline lookup yields CDR1 SQVTM and CDR2 ANQGSEA. Losses at the gene ends were 4 bases for V and 8 bases for J; bases not matched to a gene: 11. Here the CDR3 reads CSVVIAGGAVGTQYF. In DNA form, the CDR3 reads TGCAGCGTTGTAATAGCGGGAGGGGCAGTCGGTACGCAGTATTTT.

The genes are TRBV11-3 and TRBJ2-3; 8 nucleotides align to TRBD1. The ends lost 5 bases at V and 3 bases at J; junction bases unmatched: 7. Germline lookup yields CDR1 SGHNT and CDR2 YENEEA. This CDR3 has 15 amino acids. The CDR3, as DNA: TGTGCCAGCAGCCCAAGGACAGGGTTGACAGATACGCAGTATTTT. As protein: CASSPRTGLTDTQYF. Full variable domain (rest looked up from reference TRBV11-3 and TRBJ2-3): EAGVVQSPRYKIIEKKQPVAFWCNPISGHNTLYWYLQNLGQGPELLIRYENEEAVDDSQLPKDRFSAERLKGVDSTLKIQPAELGDSAVYLCASSPRTGLTDTQYFGPGTRLTVL.

This clonotype was found a few times. This sequence joins TRBV6-5 and TRBJ2-3; D possibly matches TRBD1 or TRBD2 (6 bases each). CDR3 length equals 16 residues. Germline CDR1 MNHEY, CDR2 SVGAGI. Trimming left V 5 bases short and J 2 bases short, with 17 bases between. CDR3 sequence (DNA): TGTGCCAGCAGTATTCTCGGTCGGGGGCACACAGATACGCAGTATTTT. It translates to CASSILGRGHTDTQYF.

This clonotype was detected a few times. V and J are TRBV25-1 and TRBJ1-5; perhaps TRBD1 as D (6 bases). Between the trimmed V and J ends, which lost 4 bases and 5 bases, there was a span of 12 bases. CDR3 length equals 14 residues. The germline V gene encodes CDR1 MGHDK and CDR2 SYGVNS. CDR3 DNA: TGTGCCAGCAGTGCACAGGGACTGCATCAGCCCCAGCATTTT. It encodes CASSAQGLHQPQHF. Drawing the rest from reference TRBV25-1 and TRBJ1-5, the complete variable domain is EADIYQTPRYLVIGTGKKITLECSQTMGHDKMYWYQQDPGMELHLIHYSYGVNSTEKGDLSSESTVSRIRTEHFPLTLESARPSHTSQYLCASSAQGLHQPQHFGDGTRLSIL.

This clonotype was counted between two and nine times. The V gene is TRBV14, the J gene TRBJ2-7, with D unresolved. V was shortened by 3 bases and J by 9 bases, with 15 bases between the two germline ends. Germline V lookup: CDR1 SGHDN, CDR2 FVKESK. This CDR3 contains 13 residues. Here the CDR3 reads CASSQLAGLGQYF. CDR3 DNA: TGTGCCAGCAGCCAGCTCGCAGGCCTCGGGCAGTACTTC.

In this sample, this clonotype turned up a few times. The rearrangement links TRBV20-1 to TRBJ1-6; TRBD1 might be the D (5 bases). This CDR3 contains 15 residues. CDR1 is DFQATT, CDR2 SNEGSKA, per germline (reference sequence). V lost 3 bases, J lost 5 bases, and 14 bases lay in between. The CDR3 reads CSASWPGDNNSPLHF. The CDR3 DNA follows: TGCAGTGCTAGTTGGCCGGGGGATAATAATTCACCCCTCCACTTT.

This clonotype has ten or more counts. The chain joins TRBV27 to TRBJ1-6, with D possibly matching TRBD1 (5 bases). The CDR3 spans 19 residues. Germline CDR1 MNHEY, CDR2 SMNVEV (reference sequence). Deletions cut 5 bases from V and 7 bases from J, with 27 bases between. CDR3 DNA: TGTGCCAGCAGTCCCCAAGGCCGACAGTACCCGTATTTAAATTCACCCCTCCACTTT. This sequence encodes CASSPQGRQYPYLNSPLHF.

The V and J genes are TRBV7-9 and TRBJ1-5; D possibly corresponds to TRBD1 (5 bases). This CDR3 region has 13 residues. Germline V gene data show CDR1 as SEHNR and CDR2 as FQNEAQ (reference sequence). Trimming pared 5 bases from V and 6 bases from J, leaving 11 bases between. CDR3 nucleotides: TGTGCCAGCAGCCCCATGGGGGTTCAGCCCCAGCATTTT. Its translation: CASSPMGVQPQHF.

This clonotype was counted at least ten times. The rearrangement uses TRBV24-1 and TRBJ2-6, with D perhaps TRBD1 (5 bases). CDR1 KGHDR and CDR2 SFDVKD come from the germline V gene. The CDR3 spans 16 residues. Deletions cut 9 bases from V and 1 base from J, with 15 bases between. The DNA of the CDR3 is TGTGCCACCTCGTCGCAGGGTATTTCTGGGGCCAACGTCCTGACTTTC. Amino acids: CATSSQGISGANVLTF.

The V gene is TRBV5-4, the J gene TRBJ2-2, with TRBD1 as a possible D gene (5 bases). The V end lost 4 bases, the J end lost 4 bases, and 17 bases lay between the germline ends. The germline V gene has CDR1 SGHNT and CDR2 YYREEE (reference sequence). The CDR3 spans 16 residues. CDR3 sequence: CASSPGGALVTGELFF. CDR3 sequence (DNA): TGTGCCAGCAGCCCCGGTGGGGCGTTGGTCACCGGGGAGCTGTTTTTT.

This clonotype was counted a few times. The chain couples TRBV7-2 to TRBJ2-7, with D unresolved. The V gene's germline CDR1 is SGHTA and CDR2 FQGNSA. V shed 0 bases and J shed 3 bases, with 15 bases lying between them. The CDR3 has 16 residues. The CDR3 DNA is TGTGCCAGCAGCTTAGCCACCTACCCCGTAGACTACGAGCAGTACTTC. Translating it yields CASSLATYPVDYEQYF.

In this sample, this clonotype turned up a few times. The chain recombines TRBV27 with TRBJ1-5, with D perhaps TRBD1 (6 bases). The ends were cut back, 5 bases at V and 7 bases at J, with 15 bases in the middle. Germline CDR1 is MNHEY and CDR2 is SMNVEV (reference sequence). The CDR3 covers 14 residues. The CDR3 bases are TGTGCCAGCAGTCCCACAGGGCTCAACCAGCCCCAGCATTTT. Protein product: CASSPTGLNQPQHF.

In its sample, this clonotype was seen a few times. The gene calls are TRBV3-1 and TRBJ1-5; D is possibly TRBD1 (5 bases). Trimming cost V 1 base and J 11 bases, with 24 bases left between them. Looked up from germline, CDR1 is LGHDT and CDR2 is YNNKEL (reference sequence). This CDR3 comprises 17 residues. In DNA form, the CDR3 reads TGTGCCAGCAGCCAAGGATGGCAGGGTCACAATGAAAGGGCCCAGCATTTT. It specifies CASSQGWQGHNERAQHF. The full variable domain, rest sourced from reference TRBV3-1 and TRBJ1-5, is DTAVSQTPKYLVTQMGNDKSIKCEQNLGHDTMYWYKQDSKKFLKIMFSYNNKELIINETVPNRFSPKSPDKAHLNLHINSLELGDSAVYFCASSQGWQGHNERAQHFGDGTRLSIL.